This TCR beta chain was obtained from a study of T cells expressing NK-cell markers. Across the study: Repertoire data for TCR beta were derived from sorted T cells (CD3+CD56+NKG2C+, CD3+CD56+NKG2C- and CD3+CD56-NKG2C+).

TCRdb reprocessed the 5' RACE reads, keeping one entry per CDR3 protein, no DNA. This listing includes roughly 180,000 distinct CDR3 sequences. Germline V lookup: CDR1 DFQATT, CDR2 SNEGSKA (reference sequence). The CDR3 covers 14 residues. Sequenced input: blood T cells: a sorted CD56 or NKG2C T cell subset, CD4+ or CD8+ T cells, or bulk PBMC T cells (not recorded which). The sequence was collected from a woman aged 18 to 75 in good health. The rearrangement joins TRBV20-1 to TRBJ2-3; TCRdb returns TRBD2, unconfirmable since there is no DNA. This CDR3 is CSARAGGYTDTQYF.